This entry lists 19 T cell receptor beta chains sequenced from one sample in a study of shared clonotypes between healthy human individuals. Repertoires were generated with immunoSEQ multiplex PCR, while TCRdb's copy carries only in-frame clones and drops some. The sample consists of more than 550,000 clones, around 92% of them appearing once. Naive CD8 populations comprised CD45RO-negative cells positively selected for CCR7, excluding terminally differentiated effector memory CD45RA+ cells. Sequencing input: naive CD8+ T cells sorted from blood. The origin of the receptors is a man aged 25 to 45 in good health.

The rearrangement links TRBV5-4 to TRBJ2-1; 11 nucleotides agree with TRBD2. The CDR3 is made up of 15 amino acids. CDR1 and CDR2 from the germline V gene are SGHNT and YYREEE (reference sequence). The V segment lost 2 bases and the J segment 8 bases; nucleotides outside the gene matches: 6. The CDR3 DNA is TGTGCCAGCAGCTTACTAGCGGGAGTTATGGATGAGCAGTTCTTC. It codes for CASSLLAGVMDEQFF.

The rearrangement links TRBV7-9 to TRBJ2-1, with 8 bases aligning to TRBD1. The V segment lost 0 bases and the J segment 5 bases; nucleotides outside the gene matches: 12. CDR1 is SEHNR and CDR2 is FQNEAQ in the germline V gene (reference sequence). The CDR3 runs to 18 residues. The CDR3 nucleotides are TGTGCCAGCAGCTTAGCCTTTTCCCCGGGACAGGTGAACAATGAGCAGTTCTTC. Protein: CASSLAFSPGQVNNEQFF.

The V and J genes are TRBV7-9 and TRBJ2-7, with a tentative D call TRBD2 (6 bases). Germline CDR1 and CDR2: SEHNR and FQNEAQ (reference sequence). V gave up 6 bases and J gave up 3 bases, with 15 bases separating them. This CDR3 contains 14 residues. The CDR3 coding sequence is TGTGCCAGCAGACCCGGACTAACAGGCTACGAGCAGTACTTC. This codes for CASRPGLTGYEQYF.

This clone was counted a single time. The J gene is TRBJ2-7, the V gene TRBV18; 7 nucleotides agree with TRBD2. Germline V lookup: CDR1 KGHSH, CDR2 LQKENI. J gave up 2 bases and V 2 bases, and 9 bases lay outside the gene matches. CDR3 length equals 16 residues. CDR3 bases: TGTGCCAGCTCACCAATTTTAGCGGGTCAGACCTACGAGCAGTACTTC. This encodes CASSPILAGQTYEQYF.

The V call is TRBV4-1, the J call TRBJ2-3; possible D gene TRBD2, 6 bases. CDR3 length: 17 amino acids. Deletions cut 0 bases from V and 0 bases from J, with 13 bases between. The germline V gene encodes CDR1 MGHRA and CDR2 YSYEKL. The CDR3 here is CASSQDGGLVSTDTQYF. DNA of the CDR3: TGCGCCAGCAGCCAAGATGGGGGACTGGTTAGCACAGATACGCAGTATTTT.

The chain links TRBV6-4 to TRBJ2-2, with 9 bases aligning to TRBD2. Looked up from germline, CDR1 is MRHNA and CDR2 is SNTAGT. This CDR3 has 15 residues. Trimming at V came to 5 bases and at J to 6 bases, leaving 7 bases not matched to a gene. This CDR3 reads CASSPGLAGPGELFF. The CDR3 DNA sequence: TGTGCCAGCAGTCCCGGGCTAGCGGGACCCGGGGAGCTGTTTTTT.

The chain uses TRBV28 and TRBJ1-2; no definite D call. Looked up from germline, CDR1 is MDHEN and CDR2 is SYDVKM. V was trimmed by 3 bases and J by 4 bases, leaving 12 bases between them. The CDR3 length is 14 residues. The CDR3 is CASSFSGSFYGYTF. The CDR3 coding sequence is TGTGCCAGCAGTTTCAGTGGGTCTTTCTATGGCTACACCTTC.

CDR3 in amino acids: CASTATTALTEAFF. In DNA form, the CDR3 reads TGTGCCAGTACTGCCACGACAGCGCTGACTGAAGCTTTCTTT. J is TRBJ1-1 and V is TRBV19; TRBD1 is a possible D gene (5 bases). V was cut by 7 bases and J by 5 bases, with 17 bases left in between. CDR1 and CDR2 (germline): LNHDA, SQIVND (reference sequence). The CDR3 runs to 14 residues.

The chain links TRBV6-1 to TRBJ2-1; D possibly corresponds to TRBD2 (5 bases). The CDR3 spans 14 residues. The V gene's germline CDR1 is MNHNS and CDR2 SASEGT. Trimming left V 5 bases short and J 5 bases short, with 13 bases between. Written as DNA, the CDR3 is TGTGCCAGCAGTTCTACGGGATCCCACAATGAGCAGTTCTTC. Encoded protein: CASSSTGSHNEQFF.

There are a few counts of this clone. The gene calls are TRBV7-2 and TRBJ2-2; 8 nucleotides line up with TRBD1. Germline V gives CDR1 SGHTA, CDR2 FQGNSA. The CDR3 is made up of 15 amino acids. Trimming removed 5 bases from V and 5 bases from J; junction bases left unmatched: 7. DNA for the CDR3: TGTGCCAGCAGCGTACAGGGGGTTGGAACCGGGGAGCTGTTTTTT. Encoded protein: CASSVQGVGTGELFF.

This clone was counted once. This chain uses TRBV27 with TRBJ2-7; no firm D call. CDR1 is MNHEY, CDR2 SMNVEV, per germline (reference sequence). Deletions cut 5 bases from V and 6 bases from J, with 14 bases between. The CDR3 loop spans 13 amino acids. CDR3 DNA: TGTGCCAGCAGTGTTTCCGACATCCTCGAGCAGTACTTC. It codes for CASSVSDILEQYF.

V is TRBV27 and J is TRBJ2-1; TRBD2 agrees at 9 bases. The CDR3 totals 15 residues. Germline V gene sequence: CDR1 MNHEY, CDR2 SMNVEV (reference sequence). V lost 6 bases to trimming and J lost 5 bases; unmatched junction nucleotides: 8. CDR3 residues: CASRLSGSGHNEQFF. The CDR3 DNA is TGTGCCAGCAGACTTAGCGGGAGCGGGCACAATGAGCAGTTCTTC.

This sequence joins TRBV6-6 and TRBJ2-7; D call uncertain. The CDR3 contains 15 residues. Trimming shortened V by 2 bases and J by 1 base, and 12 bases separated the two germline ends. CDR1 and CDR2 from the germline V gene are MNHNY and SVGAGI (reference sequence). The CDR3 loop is CASSYGEIWSYEQYF. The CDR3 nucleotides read TGTGCCAGCAGTTACGGGGAAATTTGGTCCTACGAGCAGTACTTC.

The CDR3 DNA is TGTGCCAGCAGTGTAGCCGGGGACAGGGTACCAGATACGCAGTATTTT. Translating it yields CASSVAGDRVPDTQYF. The rearrangement joins TRBV2 to TRBJ2-3; 9 nucleotides agree with TRBD1. This CDR3 has 16 amino acids. The ends lost 4 bases at V and 4 bases at J; junction bases unmatched: 9. CDR1 SNHLY and CDR2 FYNNEI come from the germline V gene. The full variable domain, its missing parts supplied by reference TRBV2 and TRBJ2-3, is EPEVTQTPSHQVTQMGQEVILRCVPISNHLYFYWYRQILGQKVEFLVSFYNNEISEKSEIFDDQFSVERPDGSNFTLKIRSTKLEDSAMYFCASSVAGDRVPDTQYFGPGTRLTVL.

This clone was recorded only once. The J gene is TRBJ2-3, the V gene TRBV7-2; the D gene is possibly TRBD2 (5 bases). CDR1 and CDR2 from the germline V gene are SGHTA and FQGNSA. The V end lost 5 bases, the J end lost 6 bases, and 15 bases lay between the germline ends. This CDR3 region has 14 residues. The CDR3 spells CASSEDWVGDTQYF. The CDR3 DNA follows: TGTGCCAGCAGCGAGGACTGGGTGGGGGATACGCAGTATTTT.

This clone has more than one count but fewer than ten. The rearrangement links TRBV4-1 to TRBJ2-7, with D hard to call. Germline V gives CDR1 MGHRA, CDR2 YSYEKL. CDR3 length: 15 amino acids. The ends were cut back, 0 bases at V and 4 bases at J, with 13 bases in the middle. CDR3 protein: CASSQDLTVRYEQYF. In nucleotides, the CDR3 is TGCGCCAGCAGCCAAGACCTCACGGTTCGGTACGAGCAGTACTTC.

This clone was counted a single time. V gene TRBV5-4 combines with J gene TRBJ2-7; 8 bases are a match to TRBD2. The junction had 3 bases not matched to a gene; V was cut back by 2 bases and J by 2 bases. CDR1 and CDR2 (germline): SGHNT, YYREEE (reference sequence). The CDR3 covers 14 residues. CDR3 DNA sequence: TGTGCCAGCAGCTTTTCGGGAGGGACCTACGAGCAGTACTTC. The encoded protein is CASSFSGGTYEQYF.

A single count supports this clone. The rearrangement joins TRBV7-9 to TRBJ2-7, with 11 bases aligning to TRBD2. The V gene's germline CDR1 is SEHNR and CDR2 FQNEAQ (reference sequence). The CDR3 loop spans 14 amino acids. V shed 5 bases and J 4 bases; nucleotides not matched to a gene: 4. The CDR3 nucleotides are TGTGCCAGCAGCGTCACTAGCGGGAGTTACGAGCAGTACTTC. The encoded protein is CASSVTSGSYEQYF.

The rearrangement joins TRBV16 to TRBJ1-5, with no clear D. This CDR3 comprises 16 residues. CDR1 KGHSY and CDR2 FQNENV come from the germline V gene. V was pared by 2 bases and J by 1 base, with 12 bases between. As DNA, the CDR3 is TGTGCCAGCAGCCAACCGGACCCTGGGAGCAATCAGCCCCAGCATTTT. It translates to CASSQPDPGSNQPQHF.